This TCR beta chain was identified during a study of control samples from healthy donors and cancer patients. V lost 7 bases to trimming and J lost 1 base; unmatched junction nucleotides: 0. The CDR3 is 13 amino acids. CDR1 and CDR2 (germline): MNHEY, SVGAGI. Clones were read by immunoSEQ multiplex PCR, and TCRdb kept only the in-frame ones, dropping some. The profile shows tens of thousands of clones, approximately 91% of them singletons. Sequencing input: blood. This TCR was sampled from a woman between 55 and 75 years old in good health. The chain has TRBV6-5 and TRBJ2-3; 9 bases are a match to TRBD2. Here the CDR3 DNA reads TGTGCCAGCAAGCGGGGGGGCACAGATACGCAGTATTTT. This sequence encodes CASKRGGTDTQYF.